This T cell receptor beta chain was recovered during a study of CD8 T cells in ankylosing spondylitis. General study findings and limits: Reactive arthritis synovial fluid and blood previously showed some of these motif variants. Ankylosing spondylitis blood seemed to carry a telltale TCR beta motif made of about 8 highly homologous variants. Disease-linked clones bore a CD8+ phenotype, appearing relatively rarely in peripheral blood.

This clonotype was counted at least ten times. Antigen specificity is unknown. Libraries for TCR beta were made by quantitative 5'-RACE with molecular barcodes. MiXCR was run by TCRdb on the 5' RACE reads, yielding one entry per CDR3 protein. The data show under 35,000 distinct CDR3 sequences, approximately 7.1% seen once. Trimming left V 4 bases short and J 5 bases short, with 14 bases between. This CDR3 comprises 14 residues. Germline assignment: CDR1 ENHRY and CDR2 SYGVKD. The source of this sequence is a male donor with ankylosing spondylitis or in good health (not recorded which). V and J are TRBV10-3 and TRBJ2-5; D could derive from TRBD1 or TRBD2 (6 bases each). Sequencing was done on a sample of blood, either unsorted or a sorted T cell fraction (not recorded which). The CDR3 sequence: CAISGGALKETQYF. The CDR3 coding sequence is TGTGCCATCAGTGGGGGGGCGCTTAAGGAGACCCAGTACTTC.